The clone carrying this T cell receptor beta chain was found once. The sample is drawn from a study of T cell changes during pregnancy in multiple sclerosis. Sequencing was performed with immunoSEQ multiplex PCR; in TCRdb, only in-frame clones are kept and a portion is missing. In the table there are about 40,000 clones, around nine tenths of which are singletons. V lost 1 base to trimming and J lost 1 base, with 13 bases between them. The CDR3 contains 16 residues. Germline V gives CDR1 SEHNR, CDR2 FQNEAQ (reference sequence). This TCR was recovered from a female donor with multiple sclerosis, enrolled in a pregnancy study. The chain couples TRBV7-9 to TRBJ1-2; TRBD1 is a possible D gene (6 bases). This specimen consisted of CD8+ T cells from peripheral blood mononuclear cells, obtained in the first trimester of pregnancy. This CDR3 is CASSLDGRGGNYGYTF. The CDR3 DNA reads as TGTGCCAGCAGCTTAGACGGAAGGGGGGGTAACTATGGCTACACCTTC.